This T cell receptor (beta chain) came from a study of T cells after yellow fever vaccination. Overall study: SMART-Seq v4 Ultra Low Input handled preparation of low-cell-number fractions.

One entry per CDR3 protein results from TCRdb running MiXCR on the 5' RACE reads. In the table there are 120,000 to 150,000 distinct CDR3 sequences, around 7.7% of which are singletons. Study-wide results and limits: The study noted that FACS-sorted repertoires could contain abundant clonotypes contaminating from the bulk population.

This clonotype was found many times. No antigen is known for it. This specimen consisted of CD4+ T cells sorted from PBMCs, obtained 5 days after the yellow fever booster vaccination. This receptor was obtained from a young man who received the YFV17D yellow fever vaccine.

Here the CDR3 DNA reads TGTGCCAGCACTCTATTATTAACCGGGGAGCTGTTTTTT. It translates to CASTLLLTGELFF. This chain connects TRBV12-3 or TRBV12-4 to TRBJ2-2; D not resolved. The CDR3 totals 13 residues. V was shortened by 7 bases and J by 5 bases, with 11 bases between the two germline ends.